This T cell receptor beta chain was observed in a study of cytomegalovirus exposure and HLA in healthy donors. In its sample, this clone was seen a few times. The PCR made use of 60 Vbeta and 13 Jbeta primers. Profiled with immunoSEQ multiplex PCR; TCRdb holds only in-frame clones, not every one. The sample comprises fewer than 250,000 clones, approximately 80% of which are singletons, and roughly 10% rests with the top ten. The V gene's germline CDR1 is GTSNPN and CDR2 SVGIG (reference sequence). The CDR3 runs 15 residues. Trimming removed 3 bases from V and 1 base from J, with 13 bases in between. The TCR originated in a woman between 45 and 65 years old in good health and CMV-seropositive. The sequenced sample consisted of PBMCs. This chain uses TRBV30 with TRBJ2-1; D possibly corresponds to TRBD2 (6 bases). The CDR3 spells CAWRAVSGSYNEQFF. CDR3 nucleotide sequence: TGTGCCTGGAGGGCCGTAAGCGGGTCCTACAATGAGCAGTTCTTC.